Sequencing of this T cell receptor (beta chain) was carried out in a study of cytomegalovirus exposure and HLA in healthy donors (TCRdb year 2017). Describing the broader study: According to a later analysis, one platform produced both the approximately 110 validation repertoires and the roughly 640 repertoires of the first cohort. The study aimed to test whether signatures of past pathogen exposure could be identified by cataloging public T cell receptors. A separate validation cohort of approximately 130 different subjects was used in addition to the roughly 620-subject first cohort. The study combined high-throughput TCR immunosequencing, statistical association of individual TCRs with disease status, and machine learning to predict cytomegalovirus infection status. Paper-wide results and their limitations: The validation cohort had no HLA typing available for a later analysis, so co-occurrence within that cohort was assessed over all 120 or so repertoires. Subsequent analysis determined that TCRs grouped into clusters in the first cohort also showed a tendency toward co-occurrence across the approximately 120 validation repertoires, and 85% to 95% of cluster scores exceeded 0. In vitro tests confirmed that a few of the cytomegalovirus-associated TCR beta chains recognize cytomegalovirus antigens. The study listed 170 or so TCR beta chains as associated with cytomegalovirus. While some public TCRs were present in many individuals, most TCR sequences turned up only very rarely across donors. The classifier was reported to diagnose cytomegalovirus status with high specificity and sensitivity in both the original cohort and the validation cohort. The authors suggested that the approach could potentially be generalized to other disease states and immunological phenotypes.

The donors were included in the validation cohort of roughly 120 subjects, a group kept apart from the approximately 700-subject first cohort. The library came from the immunoSEQ multiplex PCR assay. The authors' analysis ran thus. A statistical classification framework was built for diagnosing cytomegalovirus status from the catalog of TCR beta chain sequences. What TCRdb holds here is the immuneACCESS table cut down to in-frame rearrangements. Part of the clones is not present; checked against another copy, under half of the missing clones reflect an unresolved V gene, and the others are unexplained. The DNA was the basis for D and trimming; V, J and clone size are from that table. This sample has 220,000 or so clones in its table, and roughly 88% of those were observed once. The top ten constitute over 12% of the sample. The CDR3 measures 14 amino acids from cysteine to phenylalanine. Kept here is only the CDR3 DNA, which spans 42 bases and is read in frame from base 1. CDR1 MNHNS and CDR2 SASEGT are derived from the germline V gene. V drops 2 bases and J drops 6 bases, leaving 11 bases in between.

Turning to this clone: No antigen is known for it. Within one base of it there is no much larger clone, and no base qualities were kept.

Recombination linked TRBV6-1 to TRBJ1-5; there is no confident call for the D gene. The sequence derives from a woman between 25 and 40 years old in good health and CMV-seropositive. The sequenced sample consisted of PBMCs. The CDR3 here reads CASSELQEAQPQHF. In nucleotides, the sequence is TGTGCCAGCAGTGAATTGCAGGAGGCTCAGCCCCAGCATTTT.